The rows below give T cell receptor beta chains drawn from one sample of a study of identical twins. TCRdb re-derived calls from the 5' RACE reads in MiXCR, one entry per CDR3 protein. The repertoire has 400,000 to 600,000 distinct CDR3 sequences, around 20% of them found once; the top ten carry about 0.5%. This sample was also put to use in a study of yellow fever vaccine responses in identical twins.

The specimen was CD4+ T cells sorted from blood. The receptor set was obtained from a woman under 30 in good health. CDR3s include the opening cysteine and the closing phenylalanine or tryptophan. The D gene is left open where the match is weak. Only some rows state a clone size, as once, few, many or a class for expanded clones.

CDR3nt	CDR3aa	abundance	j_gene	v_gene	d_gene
TGTGCCAGCAGGGTACAGGGACATAGCAATCAGCCCCAGCATTTT	CASRVQGHSNQPQHF	few	TRBJ1-5	TRBV2	NA
TGTGCCAGCAGCCAACCGGGACAGCGTGCCACCGGGGAGCTGTTTTTT	CASSQPGQRATGELFF	NA	TRBJ2-2	TRBV12-3/TRBV12-4	TRBD1
TGTGCCAGCAGTTTATTCCCCGTCACAGGGGCCAACGTCCTGACTTTC	CASSLFPVTGANVLTF	once	TRBJ2-6	TRBV27	NA
TGTGCCAGCAGTTTAATCGTAGCGGGAGGGCTCACCGGGGAGCTGTTTTTT	CASSLIVAGGLTGELFF	NA	TRBJ2-2	TRBV12-3/TRBV12-4	TRBD2
TGTGCCAGCACCTGGGGCCCGGGACTAGCGGTAACCACAGATACGCAGTATTTT	CASTWGPGLAVTTDTQYF	NA	TRBJ2-3	TRBV12-3/TRBV12-4	TRBD2
TGCGCCAGCAGCGAAGCACAGACCACAGATACGCAGTATTTT	CASSEAQTTDTQYF	NA	TRBJ2-3	TRBV5-1	NA
TGTGCCAGCAGCTTAAGAACTATAAGACCTTCTGGGGCCAACGTCCTGACTTTC	CASSLRTIRPSGANVLTF	NA	TRBJ2-6	TRBV7-8	NA
TGTGCCAGCAGCTTAAAGGGACTAGCGGCCCACGAGCAGTACTTC	CASSLKGLAAHEQYF	NA	TRBJ2-7	TRBV13	TRBD2
TGTGCCAGCAGTGTCCAGGGGGCCCTACCGACCCAGTACTTC	CASSVQGALPTQYF	few	TRBJ2-5	TRBV12-3/TRBV12-4	TRBD1
TGTGCCAGCAGCCAAGAATCGGGGACATTTAATGGCTACACCTTC	CASSQESGTFNGYTF	few	TRBJ1-2	TRBV4-2	NA
TGTGCCAGCAGGGGAGACAGGGCGGATTCACCCCTCCACTTT	CASRGDRADSPLHF	NA	TRBJ1-6	TRBV7-3	TRBD1
TGTGCCAGCAGCCAAGATAGCCTATCGTACGAGCAGTACTTC	CASSQDSLSYEQYF	NA	TRBJ2-7	TRBV3-1	NA
TGTGCCAGCAGCTTATTTTACGGCGGGAGCAGGGGCAATGAGCAGTTCTTC	CASSLFYGGSRGNEQFF	few	TRBJ2-1	TRBV7-2	NA